These 26 T cell receptor beta chains share one sample of origin, sequenced in a study of patients and donors after allogeneic stem cell transplantation. TCRdb ran MiXCR on the RT-PCR reads and lists one entry per CDR3 protein. The table includes about 960,000 distinct CDR3 sequences, under 20% detected once. Sequenced input: blood, either unsorted or a sorted T cell fraction (not recorded which). The receptors originated from a human donor who was either an allogeneic HSCT recipient or a stem cell or donor lymphocyte infusion donor (not recorded which). It is not recorded whose cells these are; they may come from a transplant donor.

A few counts support this clonotype. The rearrangement joins TRBV20-1 to TRBJ2-7; 7 bases match TRBD2. The CDR3 runs to 18 residues. The germline V gene encodes CDR1 DFQATT and CDR2 SNEGSKA (reference sequence). V shed 0 bases, J shed 0 bases, and the junction held 14 bases outside the gene matches. CDR3: CSARDKVRGSSPSYEQYF. As DNA, the CDR3 is TGCAGTGCTAGAGATAAGGTGCGGGGGTCTTCACCCTCCTACGAGCAGTACTTC.

This clonotype appeared a few times. The rearrangement links TRBV11-3 to TRBJ2-3; no clear D. This CDR3 region has 12 residues. Trimming cost V 0 bases and J 5 bases, with 3 bases left between them. Germline values: CDR1 SGHNT, CDR2 YENEEA. CDR3 DNA: TGTGCCAGCAGCTTAGACCAAGATACGCAGTATTTT. Translated: CASSLDQDTQYF.

This chain connects TRBV5-1 to TRBJ1-2; perhaps TRBD1 as D (5 bases). Germline V CDR1 and CDR2: SGHRS, YFSETQ. The CDR3 length is 14 residues. V lost 4 bases and J 4 bases, leaving 14 bases between the germline ends. The chain's CDR3 is CASSPAAGIYGYTF. The CDR3 region has the DNA TGCGCCAGCAGCCCGGCCGCAGGGATCTATGGCTACACCTTC.

This clonotype was seen a handful of times. The chain is built from TRBV28 and TRBJ2-2, with D unresolved. From germline, CDR1 is MDHEN and CDR2 SYDVKM. Trimming removed 1 base from V and 5 bases from J, with 14 bases in between. The CDR3 length is 16 residues. The CDR3 DNA follows: TGTGCCAGCAGTTTATTACAGAGAACTAAGACCGGGGAGCTGTTTTTT. This codes for CASSLLQRTKTGELFF.

This clonotype was observed a few times. The V gene is TRBV12-3 or TRBV12-4, the J gene TRBJ1-2; D is ambiguous. Trimming left V 5 bases short and J 5 bases short, with 12 bases between. This CDR3 contains 13 residues. CDR3 loop: CASSLQLIYGYTF. The CDR3 DNA is TGTGCCAGCAGTCTACAGCTTATTTATGGCTACACCTTC.

The chain carries TRBV7-6 and TRBJ2-3; D is perhaps TRBD1 (6 bases). The V end lost 4 bases, the J end lost 0 bases, and 11 bases lay between the germline ends. Germline CDR1 reads SGHVS; CDR2 reads FNYEAQ. The CDR3 loop spans 15 amino acids. CDR3 residues: CASSSDRTSTDTQYF. Written as DNA, the CDR3 is TGTGCCAGCAGCTCCGACAGGACAAGCACAGATACGCAGTATTTT.

The chain joins TRBV7-9 to TRBJ2-3; D may be TRBD1 (6 bases). Deletions cut 5 bases from V and 2 bases from J, with 11 bases between. This CDR3 has 14 residues. Germline V gene sequence: CDR1 SEHNR, CDR2 FQNEAQ (reference sequence). CDR3: CASSIGQNTDTQYF. The CDR3 DNA follows: TGTGCCAGCAGCATCGGACAGAACACAGATACGCAGTATTTT.

The chain is built from TRBV12-3 or TRBV12-4 and TRBJ2-7; D remains ambiguous. The V gene lost 8 bases and the J gene lost 7 bases, with 15 bases spanning the gap. The CDR3 is 12 residues long. The CDR3, as DNA: TGTGCCAGCTCCAAAACCGGGTTAGAGCAGTACTTC. Translated, it gives CASSKTGLEQYF.

The chain employs TRBV7-3 and TRBJ2-5, with D possibly being TRBD1 (5 bases). Germline V CDR1 and CDR2: SGHTA, FQGTGA. The CDR3 covers 14 residues. V lost 0 bases to trimming and J lost 7 bases, with 12 bases between them. The CDR3 region has the DNA TGTGCCAGCAGCTTAACTGGACCCCAGGGGACCCAGTACTTC. Translation: CASSLTGPQGTQYF.

This CDR3 reads CASSPLTGLSNYGYTF. The CDR3 coding sequence is TGTGCCAGCAGTCCACTGACAGGACTTTCTAACTATGGCTACACCTTC. V gene TRBV12-3 or TRBV12-4 combines with J gene TRBJ1-2; TRBD1 is a possible D gene (6 bases). There are 16 residues in the CDR3. Trimming took 5 bases from V and 0 from J, leaving 16 bases between them.

This clonotype was observed a few times. The V gene is TRBV3-1, the J gene TRBJ2-7; tentative D call: TRBD2 (6 bases). Germline V gene data show CDR1 as LGHDT and CDR2 as YNNKEL (reference sequence). V was pared by 5 bases and J by 6 bases, with 8 bases between. This CDR3 contains 11 residues. The CDR3 DNA reads TGTGCCAGCAGCGCCGGGAGCGAGCAGTACTTC. This sequence encodes CASSAGSEQYF.

This chain links TRBV5-6 with TRBJ2-3, with D perhaps matching TRBD1 or TRBD2 (5 bases each). The CDR3 has 15 residues. Germline V gives CDR1 SGHDT, CDR2 YYEEEE. The germline V and J ends were trimmed by 3 bases and 1 base, with 12 bases remaining between them. CDR3 in DNA: TGTGCCAGCAGCTCCTCAGGGACCGGCACAGATACGCAGTATTTT. Its protein product is CASSSSGTGTDTQYF.

This clonotype has more than one count but fewer than ten. The V and J genes are TRBV5-1 and TRBJ2-7; TRBD2 matches 12 bases. The J segment lost 7 bases and the V segment lost 3 bases, leaving 8 bases of the junction unmatched. The V gene's germline CDR1 is SGHRS and CDR2 YFSETQ. The CDR3 is made up of 15 amino acids. CDR3 coding DNA: TGCGCCAGCAGCTCCAGACTAGCGGGAGTATGGGAGCAGTACTTC. Amino acids: CASSSRLAGVWEQYF.

The chain carries TRBV11-2 and TRBJ1-4; D gene unclear. CDR3 length: 17 residues. The germline V and J ends were trimmed by 5 bases and 3 bases, with 19 bases remaining between them. Looked up from germline, CDR1 is SGHAT and CDR2 is FQNNGV. The CDR3 spells CASSPRTRRRANEKLFF. The CDR3 coding sequence is TGTGCCAGCAGCCCCCGCACAAGACGGCGGGCTAATGAAAAACTGTTTTTT.

The chain combines TRBV7-2 with TRBJ1-5; maybe TRBD1 (6 bases). Germline CDR1 and CDR2: SGHTA and FQGNSA. The CDR3 has 17 amino acids. With 5 bases removed from V and 2 bases from J, the gap between germline ends came to 19 bases. The CDR3 DNA reads as TGTGCCAGCAGCCTTAAGGTCTCCAGGGGTGGCAATCAGCCCCAGCATTTT. This sequence encodes CASSLKVSRGGNQPQHF.

In its sample, this clonotype was seen a few times. The chain couples TRBV12-3 or TRBV12-4 to TRBJ1-2, with 7 positions matching TRBD1. Trimming cost V 5 bases and J 12 bases; bases outside gene matches: 6. The CDR3 length is 11 residues. As DNA, the CDR3 is TGTGCCAGCAGTCGAGGGGGCGCGGACACCTTC. Protein: CASSRGGADTF.

This clonotype was picked up a small number of times. The rearrangement joins TRBV7-3 to TRBJ1-1, with D possibly being TRBD1 (6 bases). This CDR3 has 15 residues. Germline-derived CDR1 and CDR2 are SGHTA and FQGTGA. V was clipped by 5 bases and J by 4 bases, with 17 bases between them. CDR3 DNA sequence: TGTGCCAGCAGCGGGCTCCGGACAGCGGGCACTGAAGCTTTCTTT. Amino acids: CASSGLRTAGTEAFF. Full variable domain (rest looked up from reference TRBV7-3 and TRBJ1-1): GAGVSQTPSNKVTEKGKYVELRCDPISGHTALYWYRQSLGQGPEFLIYFQGTGAADDSGLPNDRFFAVRPEGSVSTLKIQRTERGDSAVYLCASSGLRTAGTEAFFGQGTRLTVV.

This clonotype was seen a handful of times. Germline and junction disagree at one end, which may indicate a read error. The chain combines TRBV4-3 with TRBJ1-6, with D possibly TRBD1 on 5 matching bases. Germline CDR1 reads LGHNA; CDR2 reads YSLEER. The CDR3 runs to 12 residues. The CDR3, as DNA: TGCGCCAGCAGCCATCCAAACACCGGGACCATCTTT. Encoded protein: CASSHPNTGTIF.

The chain's CDR3 is CASRTISNQPQHF. CDR3 sequence (DNA): TGTGCCAGCAGGACAATTAGCAATCAGCCCCAGCATTTT. The chain links TRBV6-1 to TRBJ1-5; D gene uncertain. Looked up from germline, CDR1 is MNHNS and CDR2 is SASEGT. This CDR3 contains 13 residues. The V gene lost 6 bases and the J gene lost 0 bases, with 6 bases spanning the gap.

The chain combines TRBV20-1 with TRBJ2-7, with TRBD2 matching 7 bases. This CDR3 is built from 15 residues. Looked up from germline, CDR1 is DFQATT and CDR2 is SNEGSKA (reference sequence). J lost 1 base, V lost 1 base, and 7 bases had no gene match. The CDR3: CSARGGGGGSYEQYF. CDR3 DNA sequence: TGCAGTGCTAGAGGTGGCGGGGGTGGATCCTACGAGCAGTACTTC.

The genes are TRBV9 and TRBJ2-3, with TRBD2 matching over 10 bases. V gave up 4 bases and J gave up 4 bases; unmatched junction bases: 12. CDR3 size: 17 residues. CDR1 and CDR2 (germline): SGDLS, YYNGEE. CDR3 amino acids: CASSHFELAGEADTQYF. The CDR3 DNA is TGTGCCAGCAGCCACTTCGAGCTAGCGGGAGAGGCAGATACGCAGTATTTT.

The rearrangement uses TRBV24-1 and TRBJ1-1; a weak D match, TRBD1 (6 bases). The CDR3 extends over 12 amino acids. The V gene's germline CDR1 is KGHDR and CDR2 SFDVKD. Trimming cost V 7 bases and J 5 bases, with 10 bases left between them. DNA of the CDR3: TGTGCCACCAGGGGGGCTGCGACTGAAGCTTTCTTT. It encodes CATRGAATEAFF.

The rearrangement links TRBV5-5 to TRBJ2-2; D is tentatively TRBD1 or TRBD2 (5 bases each). V lost 0 bases and J lost 4, with 13 bases in between. The CDR3 runs 16 residues. From germline, CDR1 is SGHKS and CDR2 YYEKEE (reference sequence). In DNA form, the CDR3 reads TGTGCCAGCAGCTTGGGCAGGGACGGTGTCACCGGGGAGCTGTTTTTT. It yields the protein CASSLGRDGVTGELFF.

This clonotype was counted only a few times. V and J are TRBV20-1 and TRBJ2-1; the D is unclear. This CDR3 spans 15 amino acids. V dropped 0 bases and J dropped 2 bases, with 11 bases sitting between them. From germline, CDR1 is DFQATT and CDR2 SNEGSKA (reference sequence). The CDR3 DNA sequence: TGCAGTGCTAGAGATCCGGGTCGTGCCTACAATGAGCAGTTCTTC. It translates to CSARDPGRAYNEQFF.

The chain is built from TRBV12-3 or TRBV12-4 and TRBJ1-1; 7 bases match TRBD1. The CDR3 has 17 amino acids. Trimming removed 6 bases from V and 0 bases from J; junction bases left unmatched: 13. For the CDR3, the DNA is TGTGCCAGCAGCCCGGGACAGAAGTTAACCATGAACACTGAAGCTTTCTTT. Its translation is CASSPGQKLTMNTEAFF.

A word on this clonotype: The junction departs from the called germline gene at one end, perhaps through a read error. The V and J genes are TRBV2 and TRBJ2-3; unclear D gene. In germline, CDR1 is SNHLY, CDR2 FYNNEI. CDR3 length equals 15 residues. CDR3 amino acids: CASSEVLGRADTHYF. As DNA, the CDR3 is TGTGCCAGCAGTGAAGTTCTTGGTAGGGCGGATACGCACTATTTT.